Sequencing of this TCR beta chain was carried out in a study of CD8 T cells in ankylosing spondylitis. The study, taken as a whole, reports: Peripheral blood held disease-linked clones only at relatively low frequency, and these were CD8+. A subset of motif variants has previously been described in the synovial fluid and blood of reactive arthritis. Seemingly distinctive of ankylosing spondylitis blood was a TCR beta motif formed by eight highly homologous variants. Reports say disease-linked clones showed up significantly more in matched ankylosing spondylitis synovial fluid.

This clonotype was observed a few times. Its target is not known. TCRdb re-analysed the 5' RACE reads in MiXCR, keeping a single row per CDR3 protein. The sample consists of about 260,000 distinct CDR3 sequences, around 19% of them appearing once. CDR1 is MGHDK, CDR2 SYGVNS, per germline. The V gene lost 4 bases and the J gene lost 4 bases, with 13 bases spanning the gap. This CDR3 has 15 amino acids. Sequenced sample: blood, either unsorted or a sorted T cell fraction (not recorded which). The chain is built from TRBV25-1 and TRBJ1-4; D not certain. This receptor was identified in a male donor with ankylosing spondylitis or in good health (not recorded which). The CDR3 nucleotides are TGTGCCAGCAGTGCAGACCGGGATTTTAATGAAAAACTGTTTTTT. Its protein product is CASSADRDFNEKLFF. The full variable domain, rest sourced from reference TRBV25-1 and TRBJ1-4, is EADIYQTPRYLVIGTGKKITLECSQTMGHDKMYWYQQDPGMELHLIHYSYGVNSTEKGDLSSESTVSRIRTEHFPLTLESARPSHTSQYLCASSADRDFNEKLFFGSGTQLSVL.